This T cell receptor (beta chain) was identified during a study of blood T cell repertoires in COVID-19 (TCRdb year 2020). Broadly, across the study: Samples covering the acute and convalescent phases of COVID-19 were provided by collaborators in the United States, Italy and Spain. The material from the prospective study consisted of cDNA or gDNA derived from T cells, B-cell-depleted T cells, or PBMCs. Deeply sampled blood TCRbeta repertoires from subjects exposed to, actively infected with, or recovered from COVID-19 were included in the dataset. Where HLA class I and class II types were available, the types were taken from metadata supplied by the sample provider, not from assay-based typing. The samples were drawn from the first 160 participants of the ongoing ImmuneRACE study and from about 1,200 subjects provided by 6 global collaborators. Nearly every sample came with metadata listing a de-identified subject ID, COVID-19 status, age in years and sex. The repertoires were made available in a free public database intended to serve as a resource for research on the immune response to SARS-CoV-2.

Enrolling through a virtual design, the prospective study's participants ranged in age from about 18 to 100 years and lived across 20 to 30 United States geographic areas. To assign participants to cohorts, the prospective study relied on clinical history that participants themselves reported in a screening survey and a study questionnaire. Recovered participants in ImmuneRACE Cohort 3 were defined as having two consecutive negative NP/OP PCR tests, clearance from a healthcare professional, or resolution of symptoms. Each participant in the prospective study had whole blood, serum and a nasopharyngeal or oropharyngeal swab collected by mobile phlebotomists. Additional blood draws and questionnaires over an approximately two-month period could optionally be provided by prospective study participants. Prospective study blood samples were shipped either frozen or at room temperature before DNA extraction.

TCRbeta CDR3 regions were amplified from genomic DNA using the immunoSEQ Assay, a bias-controlled multiplex PCR. In the paper's pipeline: The number of nucleated cells in each sample was estimated from the amplification of reference gene primers within the assay. Sequence reads were collapsed and filtered to measure the absolute abundance of every unique TCRbeta CDR3 rearrangement. Productive Simpson clonality was computed per sample as the square root of Simpson's diversity index over productive rearrangements. Imported from immuneACCESS, the table was reduced by TCRdb to in-frame sequences with V and J called. These copies leave out some clones; in studies compared against another copy, an unresolved V gene accounts for under half, and the cause of the remainder is not known. V, J and clone size are those of that table, while D and trimming were read from the DNA. In this sample the table shows roughly 160,000 clones, roughly 80% of which occur a single time. More than 3% of the sample is held by the ten biggest clonotypes.

On the study overall, not on this receptor specifically: The quantity of clinical and demographic metadata differed by source and by participant and was supplied without curation.

Reading the germline V gene (reference sequence) gives CDR1 SEHNR and CDR2 FQNEAQ. The CDR3 goes from the cysteine to the phenylalanine over 14 residues. Only the CDR3 DNA is retained, 42 bases long and in frame from the first base. Concerning this clone itself: The antigen this receptor binds is unknown. Germline and junction disagree at one end, which may indicate a read error.

The sample comprised PBMCs or T cells enriched from blood (not recorded which). The chain uses TRBV7-9 and TRBJ1-5, and 8 junctional nucleotides match TRBD1. This TCR came from an older woman who had recovered from COVID-19. The CDR3 amino acid sequence is: CASSGDRSNQPQHF. The sequenced DNA: TGTGCCAGCTCCGGGGACAGGAGCAATCAGCCTCAGCATTTT.